These T cell receptor beta chains were read from a single sample in a study of cytomegalovirus exposure and HLA in healthy donors. Produced via immunoSEQ multiplex PCR; TCRdb's table is partial and in-frame only. The sample holds around 130,000 clones, 84% seen once. The specimen sequenced was PBMCs. The receptors shown here come from a woman in her late teens or twenties in good health and CMV-seropositive. The CDR3 runs from the conserved cysteine through the conserved F or W. The D gene is left open where the match is weak. Size is stated for part of the rows, as once, few or many counts, or as a class when the clone is expanded.

>.|TRBD2|TRBJ2-5|TRBV11-3
TGTGCCAGCAGCCTCGGACTAGGGGAGACCCAGTACTTC
CASSLGLGETQYF
>.|TRBD2|TRBJ2-3|TRBV29-1
TGCAGCGTTACCGGGACTAGCGGGGGGGCTGATACGCAGTATTTT
CSVTGTSGGADTQYF
>.|.|TRBJ1-3|TRBV15
TGTGCCACCAGCAGAGACATGACGGGTTCTGGAAACACCATATATTTT
CATSRDMTGSGNTIYF
>.|TRBD1|TRBJ1-5|TRBV6-1
TGTGCCAGCAGTGAAAGATATGGGACAGGAGACAATCAGCCCCAGCATTTT
CASSERYGTGDNQPQHF
>.|TRBD1|TRBJ2-3|TRBV18
TGTGCCAGCTCACGCGGACAGGGAACAGATACGCAGTATTTT
CASSRGQGTDTQYF
>.|.|TRBJ2-1|TRBV7-7
TGTGCCAGCAGCTTTGGAACGGGAAATGAGCAGTTCTTC
CASSFGTGNEQFF
>.|.|TRBJ2-3|TRBV11-3
TGTGCCAGCAGCCAAGGCGGGTTTTCCTCCACAGATACGCAGTATTTT
CASSQGGFSSTDTQYF
>once|.|TRBJ1-1|TRBV7-9
TGTGCCAGCAGGGCGGCCGCCGGGGTTCGTACTGAAGCTTTCTTT
CASRAAAGVRTEAFF
>.|.|TRBJ2-1|TRBV5-1
TGCGCCAGCAGCATAAACAATGAGCAGTTCTTC
CASSINNEQFF
>.|TRBD2|TRBJ2-2|TRBV7-2
TGTGCCAGCAGCTCAACTAGCGGGGGGGCTTACGGGGAGCTGTTTTTT
CASSSTSGGAYGELFF
>.|.|TRBJ1-4|TRBV7-2
TGTGCCAGCAGCTTAGCCCGGACAGCTTATAATGAAAAACTGTTTTTT
CASSLARTAYNEKLFF
>few|.|TRBJ1-1|TRBV10-1
TGCGCCAGCAGCAGCCGGGCGGGCACTGAAGCTTTCTTT
CASSSRAGTEAFF
>.|TRBD1|TRBJ2-7|TRBV19
TGTGCCAGTAGCAAAGACAGGGCTTCCTACGAGCAGTACTTC
CASSKDRASYEQYF
>.|TRBD2|TRBJ2-7|TRBV27
TGTGCCAGCAGCCTTAGCGGGGGCCGCTCCTACGAGCAGTACTTC
CASSLSGGRSYEQYF
>.|.|TRBJ1-6|TRBV21-1
TGTGCCAGCAGAGGGTCTGACAGGGCCCCCTATAATTCACCCCTCCACTTT
CASRGSDRAPYNSPLHF
>once|.|TRBJ2-5|TRBV7-8
TGTGCCAGCAGCTTAGTAGGACAGTCCCAAGAGACCCAGTACTTC
CASSLVGQSQETQYF
>.|TRBD2|TRBJ2-2|TRBV5-4
TGTGCCAGCAGCTCCGGGGGGGCGAACACCGGGGAGCTGTTTTTT
CASSSGGANTGELFF
>.|TRBD2|TRBJ2-3|TRBV4-1
TGCGCCAGCAGCGAGATAGCGGGGGCCGGGGGTACAGATACGCAGTATTTT
CASSEIAGAGGTDTQYF
>.|TRBD2|TRBJ2-2|TRBV19
TGTGCCAGTGCGGGGGGGGTCGACGGGGAGCTGTTTTTC
CASAGGVDGELFF
>.|TRBD1|TRBJ2-7|TRBV5-1
TGCGCCAGCAGCTTGGGAGTTGACAGGGGCGACGAGCAGTACTTC
CASSLGVDRGDEQYF
>.|.|TRBJ2-3|TRBV11-2
TGTGCCAGCAGCTTAGATACGGGCACAGATACGCAGTATTTT
CASSLDTGTDTQYF
>.|TRBD2|TRBJ2-3|TRBV13
TGTGCCAGCAGCTTGGATAGCGGGGATACGCAGTATTTT
CASSLDSGDTQYF
>.|TRBD1|TRBJ2-7|TRBV2
TGTGCCAGCAAACGACCGACAGGGGAGACCTCCTACGAGCAGTACTTC
CASKRPTGETSYEQYF
>.|TRBD1|TRBJ2-7|TRBV18
TGTGCCAGCTCACCTCCGGGACAGGGGTACGAGCAGTACTTC
CASSPPGQGYEQYF
>.|TRBD2|TRBJ2-1|TRBV11-2
TGTGCCAGCAGCGCCATAGCGGGGGGATACAATGAGCAGTTCTTC
CASSAIAGGYNEQFF
>few|TRBD1|TRBJ2-1|TRBV7-3
TGTGCCAGCAGCCGAGGGGACAGGGGAGGGGAGAATGAGCAGTTCTTC
CASSRGDRGGENEQFF
>.|.|TRBJ1-5|TRBV6-1
TGTGCCAGCAGCGAAACGGGGGATATTATGGGAGGCAATCAGCCCCAGCATTTT
CASSETGDIMGGNQPQHF
>.|TRBD2|TRBJ2-3|TRBV7-9
TGTTCCAGCAGCTCTCTAGCGGGGTTTGGAGATACGCAGTATTTT
CSSSSLAGFGDTQYF
>.|.|TRBJ1-4|TRBV5-1
TGCGCCAGCAGCGGAGCAGGGATTAATGAAAAACTGTTTTTT
CASSGAGINEKLFF
>.|.|TRBJ2-7|TRBV5-1
TGCGCCAGCAGCTTGGTGCTGGGTCCCAAGCGAGAGCAGTACTTC
CASSLVLGPKREQYF
>once|.|TRBJ2-7|TRBV11-1
TGTGCCAGCAGCGTTATTCAGGGTACCATCTCCTACGAGCAGTACTTC
CASSVIQGTISYEQYF
>.|TRBD2|TRBJ2-3|TRBV2
TGTGCCAGCAGTGAAGGTAGCGGGGGCGGGAGGCAGTATTTT
CASSEGSGGGRQYF
>.|.|TRBJ1-1|TRBV9
TGTGCCAGCAGCGTAGCCGTTAACACTGAAGCTTTCTTT
CASSVAVNTEAFF
>.|.|TRBJ1-2|TRBV12-5
TGTGCTAGTGGTTTGTACAGGGCTAACTATGGCTACACCTTC
CASGLYRANYGYTF
>.|TRBD2|TRBJ2-3|TRBV29-1
TGCAGCGTCAATGGACTAGCGGGGGGGCAGGGAGATACGCAGTATTTT
CSVNGLAGGQGDTQYF
>.|.|TRBJ1-6|TRBV28
TGTGCCAGCATGGTGCAAACGAGCTCCTATAATTCACCCCTCCACTTT
CASMVQTSSYNSPLHF
>few|TRBD2|TRBJ2-1|TRBV7-8
TGTGCCAGCAGCTCGGGACTAGCAGTCTACAATGAGCAGTTCTTC
CASSSGLAVYNEQFF
>.|.|TRBJ2-7|TRBV7-9
TGTGCCAGCACCCCCACGAGCTCCTACGAGCAGTACTTC
CASTPTSSYEQYF
>.|TRBD2|TRBJ2-1|TRBV28
TGTGCCAGCAGTTTGGGGGGGACTCCGACCCACAATGAGCAGTTCTTC
CASSLGGTPTHNEQFF
>.|TRBD1|TRBJ2-2|TRBV7-9
TGTGCCAGCAGCCAAGCAGGGGGAACCGGGGAGCTGTTTTTT
CASSQAGGTGELFF
>.|TRBD2|TRBJ2-7|TRBV28
TGTGCCAGCAGGGGATTAGCGGGGGGGAGGTACGAGCAGTACTTC
CASRGLAGGRYEQYF
>.|TRBD1|TRBJ2-5|TRBV7-6
TGTGCCAGCAGCCCTAGGGACAGGCCGGGAGAGACCCAGTACTTC
CASSPRDRPGETQYF
>.|.|TRBJ2-7|TRBV11-2
TGTGCCAGCAGCTTCCCCGGGGAGTCGAACGAGCAGTACTTC
CASSFPGESNEQYF
>few|.|TRBJ2-2|TRBV12-5
TGTGCTAGTGGTTTGGTACTTCCGATCAGAGGAGGGGAGCTGTTTTTT
CASGLVLPIRGGELFF